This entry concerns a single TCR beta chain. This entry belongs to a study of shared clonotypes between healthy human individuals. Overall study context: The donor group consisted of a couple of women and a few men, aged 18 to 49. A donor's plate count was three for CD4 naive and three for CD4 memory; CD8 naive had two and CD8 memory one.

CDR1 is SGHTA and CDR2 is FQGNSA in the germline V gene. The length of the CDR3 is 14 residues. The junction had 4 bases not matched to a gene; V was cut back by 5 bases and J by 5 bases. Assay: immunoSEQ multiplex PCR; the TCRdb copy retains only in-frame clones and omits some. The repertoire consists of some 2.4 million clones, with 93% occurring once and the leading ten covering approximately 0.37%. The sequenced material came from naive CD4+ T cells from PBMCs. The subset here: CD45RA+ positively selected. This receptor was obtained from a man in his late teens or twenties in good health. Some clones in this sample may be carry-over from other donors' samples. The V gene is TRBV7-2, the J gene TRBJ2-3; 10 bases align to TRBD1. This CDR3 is CASSHDRGRDTQYF. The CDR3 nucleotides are TGTGCCAGCAGCCACGACAGGGGGCGAGATACGCAGTATTTT.